This T cell receptor beta chain emerged from a study of shared clonotypes between healthy human individuals. Extraction of genomic DNA in unsorted samples used roughly 94 million PBMCs. Using immunoSEQ multiplex PCR, the repertoire was profiled, and TCRdb retains in-frame clones only, with some absent. The data show fewer than 650,000 clones, with 76% seen just once and 10% to 15% held by the top ten. This CDR3 is built from 15 residues. Germline V gene sequence: CDR1 GTSNPN, CDR2 SVGIG (reference sequence). J gave up 10 bases and V 3 bases, and 15 bases lay outside the gene matches. This clone was found many times.

The receptor's source is a woman aged 40-49 years in good health. Some clones in this sample may be carry-over from other donors' samples. Material: PBMCs. The V and J genes are TRBV30 and TRBJ2-1, with 7 bases fitting TRBD1. The chain's CDR3 is CAWRARTGQSEEQFF. Here the CDR3 DNA reads TGTGCCTGGAGGGCTAGGACGGGACAGTCGGAAGAGCAGTTCTTC.